This T cell receptor beta chain was found in a study of T-cell reconstitution after alpha-beta-depleted transplantation in children. General observations from the study: Where alpha-beta T cells came from about two months after transplant was reportedly several hundred expanded graft clones. Surviving recipient T cells and thymic progenitors accounted for the high day-60 TCRbeta diversity observed in some patients. Newly generated T cells supplied most T-cell counts and diversity one year post-transplant.

This clonotype has more than one count but fewer than ten. The antigen is unknown. Unique molecular identifiers tagged the TCRbeta library. TCRdb passed the PCR reads through MiXCR, listing each CDR3 protein once. The repertoire includes approximately 520,000 distinct CDR3 sequences, over 9.5% of them detected once, and less than 15% sits in the top ten. Germline CDR1 reads SGDLS; CDR2 reads YYNGEE. V was trimmed by 4 bases and J by 0 bases, leaving 8 bases between them. CDR3 size: 14 residues. The J gene is TRBJ2-1, the V gene TRBV9; D ambiguous. The input for sequencing was PBMCs, mostly from graft donor cells, taken 180 days after TCRalphabeta/CD19-depleted stem cell transplant. The TCR comes from a female patient under 10 years old who had a stem cell transplant for aplastic anemia, so the T cells may come from the graft donor. Written as DNA, the CDR3 is TGTGCCAGCAGCCTTAGCTTCTCCTACAATGAGCAGTTCTTC. It yields the protein CASSLSFSYNEQFF.